The present TCR beta chain was sequenced within a study of T cells after yellow fever vaccination. This clonotype was detected many times. One entry per CDR3 protein, called by TCRdb with MiXCR from the 5' RACE reads. The sample includes approximately 550,000 distinct CDR3 sequences, approximately 21% of them seen just once. The length of the CDR3 is 14 residues. Germline CDR1 SGDLS, CDR2 YYNGEE. V was cut by 2 bases and J by 1 base, with 7 bases left in between. This chain connects TRBV9 to TRBJ2-1, with D unclear. This specimen was PBMCs, taken 15 days after the yellow fever booster vaccination. The TCR comes from a man in his thirties or forties who received the YFV17D yellow fever vaccine. As DNA, the CDR3 is TGTGCCAGCAGCGTTGGCAGTTCCTACAATGAGCAGTTCTTC. Protein sequence: CASSVGSSYNEQFF.